A single TCR beta chain is shown here with its context. The germline V and J ends were trimmed by 5 bases and 0 bases, with 11 bases remaining between them. The germline V gene has CDR1 GTSNPN and CDR2 SVGIG (reference sequence). This CDR3 is built from 14 residues. This specimen comes from a study of blood T cell repertoires in COVID-19. About the study: There were acute and convalescent COVID-19 samples, and they came from the United States, Italy and Spain. The cDNA or gDNA used as material had been derived from T cells, B-cell-depleted T cells, or PBMCs.

As originally analysed: Estimation of nucleated cell counts was performed using reference gene primer amplification. Clones were sequenced by immunoSEQ multiplex PCR, and TCRdb holds only the in-frame ones, with some missing. D and trimming were read from the DNA, whereas the V and J calls and clone size are those reported in that table. The sample records roughly 150,000 clones, approximately 80% being singletons. V and J are TRBV30 and TRBJ1-3; D is unresolved. The TCR originated in a woman in her 50s in a cohort sampled during active or convalescent COVID-19. Source material: peripheral blood. The CDR3 is CAWSSGLSGNTIYF. The CDR3 coding sequence is TGTGCCTGGTCGAGCGGACTCTCTGGAAACACCATATATTTT. Together with reference TRBV30 and TRBJ1-3, the CDR3 gives the full variable domain: SQTIHQWPATLVQPVGSPLSLECTVEGTSNPNLYWYRQAAGRGLQLLFYSVGIGQISSEVPQNLSASRPQDRQFILSSKKLLLSDSGFYLCAWSSGLSGNTIYFGEGSWLTVV.